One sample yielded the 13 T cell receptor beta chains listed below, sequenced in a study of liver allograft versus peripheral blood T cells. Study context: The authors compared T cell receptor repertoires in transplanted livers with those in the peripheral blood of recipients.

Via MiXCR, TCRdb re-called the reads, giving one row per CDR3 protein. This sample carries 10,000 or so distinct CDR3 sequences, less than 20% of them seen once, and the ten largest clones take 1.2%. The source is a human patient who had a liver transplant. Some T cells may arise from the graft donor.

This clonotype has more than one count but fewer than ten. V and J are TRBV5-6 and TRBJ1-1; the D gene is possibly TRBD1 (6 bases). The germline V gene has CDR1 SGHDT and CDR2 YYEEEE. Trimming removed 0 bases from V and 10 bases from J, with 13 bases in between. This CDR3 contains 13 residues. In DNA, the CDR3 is TGTGCCAGCAGCTTGGCCGGGGGCAGGGGAGCTTTCTTT. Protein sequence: CASSLAGGRGAFF.

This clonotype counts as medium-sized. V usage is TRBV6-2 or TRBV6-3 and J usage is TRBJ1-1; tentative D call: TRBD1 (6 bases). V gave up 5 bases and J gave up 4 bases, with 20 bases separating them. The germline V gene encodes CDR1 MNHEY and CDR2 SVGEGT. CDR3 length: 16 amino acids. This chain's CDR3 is CASSSNQGFYATEAFF. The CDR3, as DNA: TGTGCCAGCAGTAGTAATCAGGGGTTTTATGCCACTGAAGCTTTCTTT.

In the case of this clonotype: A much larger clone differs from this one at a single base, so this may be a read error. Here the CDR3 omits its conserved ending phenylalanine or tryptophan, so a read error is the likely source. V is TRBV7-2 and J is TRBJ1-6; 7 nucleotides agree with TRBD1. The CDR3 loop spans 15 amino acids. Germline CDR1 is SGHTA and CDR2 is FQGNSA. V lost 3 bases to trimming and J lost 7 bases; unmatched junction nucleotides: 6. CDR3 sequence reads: CASSLMGQSNSPLHI. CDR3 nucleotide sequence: TGTGCCAGCAGCTTGATGGGACAGAGCAATTCACCCCTCCACATT.

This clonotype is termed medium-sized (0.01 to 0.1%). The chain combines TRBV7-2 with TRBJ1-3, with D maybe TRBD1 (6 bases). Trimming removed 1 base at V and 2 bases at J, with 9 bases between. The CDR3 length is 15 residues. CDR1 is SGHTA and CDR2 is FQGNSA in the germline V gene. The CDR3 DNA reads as TGTGCCAGCAGCTTAGATGCAGGGGCTGGAAACACCATATATTTT. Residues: CASSLDAGAGNTIYF. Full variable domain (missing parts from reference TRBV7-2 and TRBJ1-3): GAGVSQSPSNKVTEKGKDVELRCDPISGHTALYWYRQSLGQGLEFLIYFQGNSAPDKSGLPSDRFSAERTGGSVSTLTIQRTQQEDSAVYLCASSLDAGAGNTIYFGEGSWLTVV.

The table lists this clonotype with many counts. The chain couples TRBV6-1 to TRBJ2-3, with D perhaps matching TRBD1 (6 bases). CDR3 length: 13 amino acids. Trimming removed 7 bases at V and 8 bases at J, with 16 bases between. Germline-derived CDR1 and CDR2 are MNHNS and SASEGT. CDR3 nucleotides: TGTGCCAGCACCCAGGGGTTTCGGGGTACGCAGTATTTT. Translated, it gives CASTQGFRGTQYF.

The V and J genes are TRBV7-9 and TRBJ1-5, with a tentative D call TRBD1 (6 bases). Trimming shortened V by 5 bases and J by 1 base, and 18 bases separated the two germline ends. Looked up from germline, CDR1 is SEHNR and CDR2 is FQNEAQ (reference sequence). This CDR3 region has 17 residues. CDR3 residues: CASSRTGSSRSNQPQHF. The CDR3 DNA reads TGTGCCAGCAGCCGTACAGGGTCGTCGAGGAGCAATCAGCCCCAGCATTTT.

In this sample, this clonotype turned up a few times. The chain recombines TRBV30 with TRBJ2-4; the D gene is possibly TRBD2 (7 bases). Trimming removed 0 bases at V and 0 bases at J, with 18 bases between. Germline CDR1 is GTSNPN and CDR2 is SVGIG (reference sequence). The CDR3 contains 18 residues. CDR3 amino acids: CAWSVRGEGGLAKNIQYF. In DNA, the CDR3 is TGTGCCTGGAGTGTACGGGGGGAGGGGGGACTAGCCAAAAACATTCAGTACTTC.

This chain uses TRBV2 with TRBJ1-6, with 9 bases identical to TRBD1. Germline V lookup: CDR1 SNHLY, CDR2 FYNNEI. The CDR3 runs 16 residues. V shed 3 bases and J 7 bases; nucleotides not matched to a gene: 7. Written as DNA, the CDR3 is TGTGCCAGCAGTGACCCGACAGGGGGAAGGAATTCACCCCTCCACTTT. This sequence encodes CASSDPTGGRNSPLHF. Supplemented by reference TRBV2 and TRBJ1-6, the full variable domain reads EPEVTQTPSHQVTQMGQEVILRCVPISNHLYFYWYRQILGQKVEFLVSFYNNEISEKSEIFDDQFSVERPDGSNFTLKIRSTKLEDSAMYFCASSDPTGGRNSPLHFGNGTRLTVT.

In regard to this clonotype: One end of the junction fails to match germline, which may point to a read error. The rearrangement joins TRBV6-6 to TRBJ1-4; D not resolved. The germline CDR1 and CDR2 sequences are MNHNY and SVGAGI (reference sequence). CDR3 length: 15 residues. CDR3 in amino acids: CPSSYGIATNEKLFF. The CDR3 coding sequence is TGTCCCAGCAGTTACGGGATTGCAACTAATGAAAAACTGTTTTTT.

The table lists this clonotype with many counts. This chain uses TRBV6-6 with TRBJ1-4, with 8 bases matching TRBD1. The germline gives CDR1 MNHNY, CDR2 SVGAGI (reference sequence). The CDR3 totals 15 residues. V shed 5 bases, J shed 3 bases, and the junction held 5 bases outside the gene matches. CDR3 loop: CASSPRGPANEKLFF. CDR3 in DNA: TGTGCCAGCAGTCCCAGGGGGCCGGCTAATGAAAAACTGTTTTTT.

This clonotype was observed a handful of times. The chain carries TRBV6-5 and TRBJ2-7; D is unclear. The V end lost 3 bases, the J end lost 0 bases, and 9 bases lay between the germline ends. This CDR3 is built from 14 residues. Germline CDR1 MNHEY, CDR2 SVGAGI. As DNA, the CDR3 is TGTGCCAGCAGTTATGGGCTCCTCTCCTACGAGCAGTACTTC. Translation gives CASSYGLLSYEQYF.

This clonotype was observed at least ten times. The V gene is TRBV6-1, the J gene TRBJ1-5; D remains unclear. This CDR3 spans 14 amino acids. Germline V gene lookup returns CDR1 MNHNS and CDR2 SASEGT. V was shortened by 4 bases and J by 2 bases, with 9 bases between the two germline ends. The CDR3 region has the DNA TGTGCCAGCAGTGTCCGGGAGGGCAATCAGCCCCAGCATTTT. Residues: CASSVREGNQPQHF.

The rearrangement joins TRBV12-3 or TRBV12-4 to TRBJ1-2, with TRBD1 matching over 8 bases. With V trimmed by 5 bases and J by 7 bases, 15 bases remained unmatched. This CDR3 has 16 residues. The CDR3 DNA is TGTGCCAGCAGTCCAAACGTACCGGGACAGGACGTTGGCTACACCTTC. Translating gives CASSPNVPGQDVGYTF.